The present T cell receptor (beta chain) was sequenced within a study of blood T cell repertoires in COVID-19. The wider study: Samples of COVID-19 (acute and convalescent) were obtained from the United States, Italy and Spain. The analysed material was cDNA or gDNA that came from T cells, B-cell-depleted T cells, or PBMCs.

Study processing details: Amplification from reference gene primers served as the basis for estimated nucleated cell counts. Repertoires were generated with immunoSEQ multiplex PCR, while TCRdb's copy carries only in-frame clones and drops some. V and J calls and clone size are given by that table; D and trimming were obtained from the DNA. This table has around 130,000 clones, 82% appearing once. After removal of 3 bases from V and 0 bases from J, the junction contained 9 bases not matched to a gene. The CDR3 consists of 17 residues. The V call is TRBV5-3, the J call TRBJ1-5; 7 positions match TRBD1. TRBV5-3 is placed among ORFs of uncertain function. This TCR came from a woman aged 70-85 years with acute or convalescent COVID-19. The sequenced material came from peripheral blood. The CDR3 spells CARSSDRDSHSNQPQHF. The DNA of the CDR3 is TGTGCCAGAAGCTCAGATAGGGACAGTCATAGCAATCAGCCCCAGCATTTT.